The present entry profiles one T cell receptor beta chain with its context. Within the sample, other DNA sequences also encode this same CDR3. Profiling relied on immunoSEQ multiplex PCR, and the TCRdb table lists in-frame clones only, not all of them. This sample contains some 190,000 clones. These data belong to a study of control samples from healthy donors and cancer patients. Sequenced: blood. The clonotype comes from a woman between 25 and 40 years old in good health.

CDR3 in DNA: TGTGCTAGTGGTCGCGACAGGGGGCCTTATGGCTACACCTTC. Protein sequence: CASGRDRGPYGYTF. The chain employs TRBV12-5 and TRBJ1-2, with TRBD1 matching over 10 bases. Trimming removed 5 bases from V and 5 bases from J; junction bases left unmatched: 5. The germline V gene has CDR1 LGHNT and CDR2 FRNRAP. The CDR3 has 14 residues.